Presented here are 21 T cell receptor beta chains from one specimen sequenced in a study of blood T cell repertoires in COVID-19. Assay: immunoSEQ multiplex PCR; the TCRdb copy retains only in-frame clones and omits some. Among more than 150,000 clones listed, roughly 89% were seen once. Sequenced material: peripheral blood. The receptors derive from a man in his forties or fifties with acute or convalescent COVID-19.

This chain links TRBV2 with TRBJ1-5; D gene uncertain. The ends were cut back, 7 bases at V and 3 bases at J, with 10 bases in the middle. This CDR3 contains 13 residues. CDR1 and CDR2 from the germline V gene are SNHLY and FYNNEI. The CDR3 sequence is CASNGLVNQPQHF. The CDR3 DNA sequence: TGTGCCAGCAATGGACTGGTCAATCAGCCCCAGCATTTT.

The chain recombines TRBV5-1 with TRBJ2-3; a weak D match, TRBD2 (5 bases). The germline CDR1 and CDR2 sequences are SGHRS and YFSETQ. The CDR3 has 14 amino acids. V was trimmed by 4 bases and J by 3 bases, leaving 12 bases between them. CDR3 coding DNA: TGCGCCAGCAGCCCGGGGTTTTTGACAGATACGCAGTATTTT. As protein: CASSPGFLTDTQYF.

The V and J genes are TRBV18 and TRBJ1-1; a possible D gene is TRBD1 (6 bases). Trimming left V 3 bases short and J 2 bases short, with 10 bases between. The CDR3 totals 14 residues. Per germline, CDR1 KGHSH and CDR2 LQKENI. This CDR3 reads CASSPQGTNTEAFF. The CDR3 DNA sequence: TGTGCCAGCTCACCCCAGGGGACAAACACTGAAGCTTTCTTT. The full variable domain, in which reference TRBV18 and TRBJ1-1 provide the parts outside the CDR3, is NAGVMQNPRHLVRRRGQEARLRCSPMKGHSHVYWYRQLPEEGLKFMVYLQKENIIDESGMPKERFSAEFPKEGPSILRIQQVVRGDSAAYFCASSPQGTNTEAFFGQGTRLTVV.

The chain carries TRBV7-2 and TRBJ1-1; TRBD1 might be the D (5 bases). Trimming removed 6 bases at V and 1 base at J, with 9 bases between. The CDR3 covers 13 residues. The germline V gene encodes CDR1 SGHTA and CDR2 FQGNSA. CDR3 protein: CASRSDRNTEAFF. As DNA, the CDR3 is TGTGCCAGCAGAAGCGACAGGAACACTGAAGCTTTCTTT.

As DNA, the CDR3 is TGTGCCAGCAGTTTTTTTGGGCCCAGGGGGGAAAAACTGTTTTTT. Its protein is CASSFFGPRGEKLFF. The gene calls are TRBV28 and TRBJ1-4; 7 bases are a match to TRBD1. CDR3 length: 15 residues. V shed 3 bases, J shed 8 bases, and the junction held 9 bases outside the gene matches. Germline lookup yields CDR1 MDHEN and CDR2 SYDVKM.

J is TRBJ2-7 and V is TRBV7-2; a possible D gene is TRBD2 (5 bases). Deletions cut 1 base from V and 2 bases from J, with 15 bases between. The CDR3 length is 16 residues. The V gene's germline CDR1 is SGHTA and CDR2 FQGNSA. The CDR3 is CASSLVWSRRPYEQYV. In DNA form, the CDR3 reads TGTGCCAGCAGCTTAGTCTGGTCTAGGAGGCCCTACGAGCAGTACGTC.

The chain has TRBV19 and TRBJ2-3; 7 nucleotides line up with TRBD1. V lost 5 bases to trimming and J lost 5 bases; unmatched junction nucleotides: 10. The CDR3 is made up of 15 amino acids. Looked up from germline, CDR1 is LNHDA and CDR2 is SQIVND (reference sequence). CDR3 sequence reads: CASSRGSTGLDTQYF. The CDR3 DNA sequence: TGTGCCAGTAGTCGCGGATCGACAGGGCTAGATACGCAGTATTTT.

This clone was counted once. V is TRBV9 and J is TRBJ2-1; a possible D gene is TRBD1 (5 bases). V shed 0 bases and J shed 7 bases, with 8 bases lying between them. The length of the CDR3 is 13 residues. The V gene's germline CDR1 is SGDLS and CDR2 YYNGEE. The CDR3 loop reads CASSVVRGNEQFF. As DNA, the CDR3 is TGTGCCAGCAGCGTAGTTAGGGGTAATGAGCAGTTCTTC.

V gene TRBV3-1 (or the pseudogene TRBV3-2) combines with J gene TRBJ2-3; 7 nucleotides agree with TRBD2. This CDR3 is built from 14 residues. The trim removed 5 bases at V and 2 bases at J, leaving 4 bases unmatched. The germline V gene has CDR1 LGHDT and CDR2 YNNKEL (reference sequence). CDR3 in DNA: TGTGCCAGCAGCGAGCGGGGTTTCACAGATACGCAGTATTTT. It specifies CASSERGFTDTQYF.

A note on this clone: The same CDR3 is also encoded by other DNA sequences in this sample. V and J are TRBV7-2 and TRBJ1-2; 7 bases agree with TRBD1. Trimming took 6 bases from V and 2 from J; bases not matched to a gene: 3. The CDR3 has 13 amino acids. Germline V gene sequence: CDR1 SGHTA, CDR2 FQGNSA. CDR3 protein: CASSLGQNYGYTF. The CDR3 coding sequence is TGTGCCAGCAGTTTGGGACAGAACTATGGCTACACCTTC.

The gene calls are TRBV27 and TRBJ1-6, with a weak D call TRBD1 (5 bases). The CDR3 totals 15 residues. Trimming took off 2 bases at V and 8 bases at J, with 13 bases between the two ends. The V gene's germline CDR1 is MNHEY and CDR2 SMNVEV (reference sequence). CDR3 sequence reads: CASSLTTPGDSPLHF. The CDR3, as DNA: TGTGCCAGCAGTTTAACAACCCCGGGGGATTCACCCCTCCACTTT.

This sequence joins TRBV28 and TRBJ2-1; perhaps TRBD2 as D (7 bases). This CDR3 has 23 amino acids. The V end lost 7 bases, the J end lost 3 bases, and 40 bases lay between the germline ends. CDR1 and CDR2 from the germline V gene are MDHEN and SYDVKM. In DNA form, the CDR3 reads TGTGCCAGCACGGGTAACCCAGGTATGGAGGGTTATCGAGCGGGACACTACTACAATGAGCAGTTCTTC. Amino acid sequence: CASTGNPGMEGYRAGHYYNEQFF.

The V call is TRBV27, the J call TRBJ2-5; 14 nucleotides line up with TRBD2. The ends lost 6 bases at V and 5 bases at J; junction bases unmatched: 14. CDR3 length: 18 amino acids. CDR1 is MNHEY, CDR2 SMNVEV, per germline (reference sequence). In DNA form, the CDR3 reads TGTGCCAGCAGCCTCCGAGGACTAGCGGGGGGCGGTAGGGAGACCCAGTACTTC. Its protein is CASSLRGLAGGGRETQYF.

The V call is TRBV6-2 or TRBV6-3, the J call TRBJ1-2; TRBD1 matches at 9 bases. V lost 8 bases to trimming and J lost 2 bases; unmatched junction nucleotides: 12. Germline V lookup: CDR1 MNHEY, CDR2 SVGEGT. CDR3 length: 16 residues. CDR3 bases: TGTGCCAGCGGCCGCCCGACGGGACAGGGAAACTATGGCTACACCTTC. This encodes CASGRPTGQGNYGYTF.

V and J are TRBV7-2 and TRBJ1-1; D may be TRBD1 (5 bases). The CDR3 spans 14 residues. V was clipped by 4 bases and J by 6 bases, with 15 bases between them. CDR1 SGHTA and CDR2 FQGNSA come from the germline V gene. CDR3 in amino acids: CASSSTPGIAEAFF. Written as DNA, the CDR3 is TGTGCCAGCAGCTCCACACCAGGGATTGCTGAAGCTTTCTTT.

In nucleotides, the CDR3 is TGCGCCAGCAGCCGTTACGCCCCGGGACAGGGGAGTTACATTCAGTACTTC. Amino acids: CASSRYAPGQGSYIQYF. This chain uses TRBV5-1 with TRBJ2-4, with 10 bases aligning to TRBD1. The V segment lost 4 bases and the J segment 8 bases; nucleotides outside the gene matches: 15. CDR3 length: 17 residues. Germline V lookup: CDR1 SGHRS, CDR2 YFSETQ.

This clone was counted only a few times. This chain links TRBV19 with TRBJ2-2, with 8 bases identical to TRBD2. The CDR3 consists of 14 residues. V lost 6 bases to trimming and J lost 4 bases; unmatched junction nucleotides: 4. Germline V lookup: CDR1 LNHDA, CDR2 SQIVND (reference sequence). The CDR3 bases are TGTGCCAGTAGGGCGGGGGGACTCACCGGGGAGCTGTTTTTT. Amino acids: CASRAGGLTGELFF.

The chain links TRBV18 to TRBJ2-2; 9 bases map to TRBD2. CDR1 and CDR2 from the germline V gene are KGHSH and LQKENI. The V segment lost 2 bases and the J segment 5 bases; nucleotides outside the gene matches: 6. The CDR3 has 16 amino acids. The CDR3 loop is CASSPSLAGTTGELFF. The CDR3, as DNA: TGTGCCAGCTCACCATCCCTAGCGGGAACGACCGGGGAGCTGTTTTTT.

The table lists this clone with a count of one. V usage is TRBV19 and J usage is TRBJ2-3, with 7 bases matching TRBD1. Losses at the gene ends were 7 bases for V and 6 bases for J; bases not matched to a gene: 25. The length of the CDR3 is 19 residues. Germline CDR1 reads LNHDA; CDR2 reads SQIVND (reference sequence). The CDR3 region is CASTLRQGDSLRNYDTQYF. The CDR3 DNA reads TGTGCCAGTACCTTACGGCAGGGGGATAGTCTACGTAATTACGATACGCAGTATTTT. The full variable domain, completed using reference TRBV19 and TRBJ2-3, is DGGITQSPKYLFRKEGQNVTLSCEQNLNHDAMYWYRQDPGQGLRLIYYSQIVNDFQKGDIAEGYSVSREKKESFPLTVTSAQKNPTAFYLCASTLRQGDSLRNYDTQYFGPGTRLTVL.

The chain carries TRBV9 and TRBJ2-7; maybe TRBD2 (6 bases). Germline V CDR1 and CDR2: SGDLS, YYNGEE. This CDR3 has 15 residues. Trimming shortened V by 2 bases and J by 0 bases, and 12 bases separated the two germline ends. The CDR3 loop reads CASSVGTPSSYEQYF. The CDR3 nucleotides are TGTGCCAGCAGCGTCGGGACTCCTAGCTCCTACGAGCAGTACTTC.

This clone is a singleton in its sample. The CDR3 DNA reads as TGTGCCAGCAGTCTCCCTCTACAGGGGGCGGGAACTGAAGCTTTCTTT. Residues: CASSLPLQGAGTEAFF. The V call is TRBV28, the J call TRBJ1-1; 9 bases match TRBD1. Germline V gives CDR1 MDHEN, CDR2 SYDVKM. The CDR3 covers 16 residues. V shed 5 bases, J shed 5 bases, and the junction held 12 bases outside the gene matches.